This T cell receptor (beta chain) comes out of a study of blood T cell repertoires in COVID-19 (dated by TCRdb to 2019 to 2021). Study-level background: The collaborator samples originated in the United States, Italy and Spain and spanned the acute and convalescent phases of COVID-19. The repertoires were released in a freely available public database intended as a resource for research on the immune response to SARS-CoV-2. Where available, HLA class I and class II types were obtained from metadata supplied by the sample provider rather than from assay-based typing. The material from the prospective study consisted of cDNA or gDNA derived from T cells, B-cell-depleted T cells, or PBMCs. The sample metadata nearly always contained a de-identified subject ID, COVID-19 status, age in years and sex. The samples were drawn from the first 160 participants of the ongoing ImmuneRACE study and from 1,200 or so subjects provided by 6 global collaborators. Deeply sampled blood TCRbeta repertoires from subjects exposed to, actively infected with, or recovered from COVID-19 were included in the dataset. The full study reports these points: How much clinical and demographic metadata was included differed by source and by participant, and the metadata was provided uncurated.

TCRbeta CDR3 regions were amplified from genomic DNA by means of the immunoSEQ Assay, a bias-controlled multiplex PCR. As for the authors' bioinformatics: The number of nucleated cells in each sample was estimated by amplification of reference gene primers within the assay. Sequence reads were collapsed and filtered to measure the absolute abundance of every unique TCRbeta CDR3 rearrangement. For each sample, productive Simpson clonality was calculated as the square root of Simpson's diversity index over productive rearrangements. Not all clones reach the TCRdb copy of this immuneACCESS table, which keeps in-frame sequences only. Checked studies attribute under half of the gap to unresolved V genes and leave the rest unexplained. From that table come the V and J calls and clone size; the DNA was used to work out D and trimming. The sample table records approximately 49,000 clones; 82% of these occur just once. The ten top clones hold 14% of the sample.

From its cysteine to its phenylalanine, the CDR3 spans 15 amino acids. Of all the DNA, just the CDR3 is kept, 45 bases in frame from base 1. The trim is 1 base for V and 0 bases for J, with a gap of 10 bases between the germline ends. CDR1 SGHKS and CDR2 YYEKEE are derived from the germline V gene (reference sequence). A remark on this clone: Its antigen remains unidentified. No base quality information exists; no much larger clone differs at one position.

Each collaborating institution followed its own protocols to collect whole blood in K2EDTA tubes. Collaborator samples were shipped for TCRbeta analysis as frozen whole blood, isolated PBMCs, or DNA extracted from either sample type. The rearranged chain carries TRBV5-5 and TRBJ1-1; there is no confident call for the D gene. The sequence came from a human donor with acute or convalescent COVID-19. The donor label of this sample is uncertain. The sequenced material came from peripheral blood. The DNA sequence follows: TGTGCCAGCAGCTTGACGAGCCAAATGAACACTGAAGCTTTCTTT. It codes for CASSLTSQMNTEAFF.